This T cell receptor (beta chain) was recorded in a study of T cell repertoires in cytomegalovirus infection. Study-level information: Recently identified HLA-C-restricted CMV epitopes were used, and well-studied HLA-B-restricted CMV epitopes were used as well. Indications came from public TCR beta signatures; they pointed to CMV infection and to a matching HLA type. Findings and limits, study-wide: HLA-C-restricted TCR beta clonotypes specific for CMV led the ex vivo response. The cumulative frequency of public TCR beta families distinguished individuals who carried CMV together with the relevant HLA.

TCRdb processed the reads anew with MiXCR; each CDR3 protein has one entry. The table includes 570,000 or so distinct CDR3 sequences, about 40% detected once. The V gene lost 4 bases and the J gene lost 4 bases, with 19 bases spanning the gap. Germline V gives CDR1 SGHNT, CDR2 YENEEA. The CDR3 is 16 residues long. This clonotype was counted between two and nine times. The antigen is undetermined. The chain combines TRBV11-3 with TRBJ2-5; tentative D call: TRBD1 (7 bases). The receptor comes from a human donor in good health (CMV status not recorded). Some clones in this sample may be carry-over from other donors' samples. The sequences come from cultured PBMCs, collected from culture after CMV antigen stimulation. CDR3 nucleotides: TGTGCCAGCAGCTCAGGGGGGACTTCTGATTTAGAGACCCAGTACTTC. Encoded protein: CASSSGGTSDLETQYF.